The clone carrying this T cell receptor (beta chain) was recorded once. Its antigen is not identified. The record originates from a study of CD4 T cells in relation to SARS-CoV-2 and coronaviruses. About the study: TCR beta CDR3s were sequenced after roughly 10-day antigen culture of PBMCs.

Study-wide results and limits: Compared with monoreactive clones, crossreactive clones showed significantly weaker SARS-CoV-2 expansion.

Unexposed donor CD4+ T cells date from about 2011-2018, before the COVID-19 pandemic. Isolation of CD4+ T cells took place after around 11 days in culture. As cell numbers allowed, unexposed-donor CD4+ T cells faced SARS-CoV-2 S/N and four cold-coronavirus spikes. Each well had a few million PBMCs in approximately 5% human AB serum with IL-2. Clones were sequenced by immunoSEQ multiplex PCR, and TCRdb holds only the in-frame ones, with some missing. Seen here are 9,500 to 11,000 clones, 80% to 90% observed once, and the top ten hold around 16%. Germline V CDR1 and CDR2: SGHAT, FQNNGV. Trimming pared 1 base from V and 4 bases from J, leaving 15 bases between. The CDR3 runs to 16 residues.

Sequencing input: CD4+ T cells from PBMCs, cultured in vitro. The sequence derives from a human donor in good health. The V gene is TRBV11-2, the J gene TRBJ2-3; possibly TRBD1 for D (6 bases). CDR3 sequence reads: CASSLGANRVADTQYF. The CDR3 nucleotides are TGTGCCAGCAGCTTAGGAGCTAACAGGGTAGCAGATACGCAGTATTTT.